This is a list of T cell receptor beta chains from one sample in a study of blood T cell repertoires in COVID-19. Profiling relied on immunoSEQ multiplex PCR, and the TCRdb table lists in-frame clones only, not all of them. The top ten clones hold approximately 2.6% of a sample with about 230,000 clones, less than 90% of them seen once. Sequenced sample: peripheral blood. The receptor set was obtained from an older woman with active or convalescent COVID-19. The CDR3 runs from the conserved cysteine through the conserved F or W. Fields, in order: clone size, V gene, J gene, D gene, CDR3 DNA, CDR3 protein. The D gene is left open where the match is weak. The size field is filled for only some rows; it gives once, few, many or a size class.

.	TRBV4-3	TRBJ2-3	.	TGCGCCAGCAGCCAAAATCCGCCACAGGGTACCCTTGGCACAGATACGCAGTATTTT	CASSQNPPQGTLGTDTQYF
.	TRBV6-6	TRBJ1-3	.	TGTGCCAGCAGTTTTGACAGCTCTGGAAACACCATATATTTT	CASSFDSSGNTIYF
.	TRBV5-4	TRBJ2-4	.	TGTGCCAGCAGCTCCCCTGGGGGGGCGGGAAACATTCAGTACTTC	CASSSPGGAGNIQYF
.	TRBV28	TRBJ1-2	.	TGTGCCAGCAGTTTTCCCCAGGGTGCGGATCTTGGCTACACCTTC	CASSFPQGADLGYTF
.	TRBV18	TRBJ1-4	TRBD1	TGTGCCAGCTCGCACAGTATGACAGGGGGCGCAGCAACTAATGAAAAACTGTTTTTT	CASSHSMTGGAATNEKLFF
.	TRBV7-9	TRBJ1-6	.	TGTGCCAGCAGCCCCCAGGGTGTTAGCAATTCACCCCTCCACTTT	CASSPQGVSNSPLHF
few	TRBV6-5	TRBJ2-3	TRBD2	TGTGCCAGCAGTCGGACTAGCCGCCAGGTCGATACGCAGTATTTT	CASSRTSRQVDTQYF
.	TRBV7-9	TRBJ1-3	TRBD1	TGTGCCAGCAGCCCTTTGACAGGGTATATAGGAAACACCATATATTTT	CASSPLTGYIGNTIYF
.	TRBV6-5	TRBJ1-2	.	TGTGCCAGCAGTTACGGGGGCGCGACCCCGAGCTATGGCTACACCTTC	CASSYGGATPSYGYTF
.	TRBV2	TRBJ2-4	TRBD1	TGTGCCACCCAGACAGGGGATTTCGTCAAAAACATTCAGTACTTC	CATQTGDFVKNIQYF
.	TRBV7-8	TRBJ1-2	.	TGTGCCAGCAGCTTAAGACAGGACTCCTATGGCTACACCTTC	CASSLRQDSYGYTF
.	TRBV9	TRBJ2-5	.	TGTGCCAGTAGCCGGGACTCCTATGGGGAGACCCAGTACTTC	CASSRDSYGETQYF
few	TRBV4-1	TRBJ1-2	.	TGCGCCAGCAGCCAAGAGGACAGATTCAACTATGGCTACACCTTC	CASSQEDRFNYGYTF
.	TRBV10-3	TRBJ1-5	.	TGTGCCATCAGTGAGGGTTCTGACAGGCATCAGCCCCAGCATTTT	CAISEGSDRHQPQHF
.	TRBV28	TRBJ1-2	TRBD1	TGTGCCAGCAGGCAACAGGGGCTTGGTAACTATGGCTACACCTTC	CASRQQGLGNYGYTF
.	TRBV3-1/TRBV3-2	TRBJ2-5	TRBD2	TGTGCCAGCAGCCAAGGACTAGCGGGGGGAGGAGAGACCCAGTACTTC	CASSQGLAGGGETQYF
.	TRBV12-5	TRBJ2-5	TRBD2	TGTGCTAGTGCCATAAGACTAGCGGGGGCCCAAGAGACCCAGTACTTC	CASAIRLAGAQETQYF
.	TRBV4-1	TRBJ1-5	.	TGCGCCAGCAGCCCTCTGCGGGAGTTCAATCAGCCCCAGCATTTT	CASSPLREFNQPQHF
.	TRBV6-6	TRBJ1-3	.	TGTGCCAGCAGTTACAGTCATCAGGGAAACACCATATATTTT	CASSYSHQGNTIYF
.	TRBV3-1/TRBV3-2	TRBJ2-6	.	TGTGCCAGCAGCCAAGATTTCGGGGGAGCTGGGGCCAACGTCCTGACTTTC	CASSQDFGGAGANVLTF
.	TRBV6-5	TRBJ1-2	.	TGTGCCAGCAGCCACCCACAGACAGGCTTCTATGGCTACACCTTC	CASSHPQTGFYGYTF
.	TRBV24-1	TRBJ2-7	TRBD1	TGTGCCACCAGCGGGACAGGGGGCGAGCAGTACTTC	CATSGTGGEQYF
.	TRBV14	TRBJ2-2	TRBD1	TGTGCCAGCAGCCTAAGACCCCGGACAGACAGGGTGTACGCCGGGGAGCTGTTTTTT	CASSLRPRTDRVYAGELFF
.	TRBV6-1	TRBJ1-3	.	TGTGCCAGCAGCTCGCGGGATTCGGAAAACACCATATATTTT	CASSSRDSENTIYF
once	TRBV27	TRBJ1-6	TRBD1	TGTGCCAGCAGTTTTTACGGGACAGGGTCCTCACCCCTCCACTTT	CASSFYGTGSSPLHF
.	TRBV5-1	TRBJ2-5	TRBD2	TGCGCCAGCAGTTCTTGGACTAGCGGGGCGGAGCAGACCCAGTACTTC	CASSSWTSGAEQTQYF
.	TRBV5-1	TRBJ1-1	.	TGCGCCAGCAGCCTGGACTTCGGGGGGACTGAAGCTTTCTTT	CASSLDFGGTEAFF
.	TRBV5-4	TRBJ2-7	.	TGTGCCAGCAGCTTCGGGGGACGTCGAACTTACGAGCAGTACTTC	CASSFGGRRTYEQYF
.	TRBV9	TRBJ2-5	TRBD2	TGTGCCAGCAGCGTAGGGTTAGCGGGAGAGACCCAGTACTTC	CASSVGLAGETQYF